Given below is one T cell receptor beta chain in context. Its antigen is currently not known. No per-base quality is available; no much larger clone lies one base away. The library was obtained by PCR. This sample was sequenced with an Illumina HiSeq 2500. TCR libraries were prepared with molecular barcoding, using unique molecular identifiers to normalize TCRbeta repertoire quantification. Starting from the raw public reads, TCRdb applied fastp trimming at Q25, assembled clones with MiXCR and retained in-frame beta chains. Duplicate CDR3 protein sequences are folded into a single record with the most common DNA and genes. This sample gives 500,000 to 600,000 distinct CDR3 sequences in total; around 16% of them show up just once. Of the sample, roughly 3.3% is held by the ten largest clones. This entry comes from a study of T-cell reconstitution after alpha-beta-depleted transplantation in children (dated by TCRdb to 2016 to 2017). Broadly, across the study: Using TCR repertoire profiling, the study quantitatively followed how T-cell immune reconstitution unfolded in children after TCRalphabeta/CD19-depleted allogeneic hematopoietic cell transplantation.

A distance of 25 bases separates the germline ends of V and J, which lose 3 bases and 6 bases respectively. According to the germline V gene (reference sequence), CDR1 reads DFQATT and CDR2 reads SNEGSKA. Counted from cysteine to phenylalanine, this CDR3 has 17 amino acids. Just CDR3 DNA is preserved here, 51 bases in frame from base 1. This chain joins TRBV20-1 to TRBJ2-3; no D gene can be assigned with confidence. The sequenced sample was PBMCs from the stem cell graft donor, obtained from the stem cell graft. This sequence was found in a human donor who donated a stem cell graft to a child with acute lymphoblastic leukemia. CDR3 region: CSARGRAREPNFDTQYF. The DNA sequence is given as TGCAGTGCTAGGGGTCGGGCCAGAGAGCCTAACTTTGATACGCAGTATTTT.